The present T cell receptor (beta chain) was sequenced within a study of cytomegalovirus exposure and HLA in healthy donors. In the PCR, 60 Vbeta and 13 Jbeta primers were used. Sequenced by immunoSEQ multiplex PCR; TCRdb stores in-frame clones only, minus some. The data show fewer than 250,000 clones, about 80% seen once. Notes on the study in general: According to an earlier analysis, most TCR beta V segments yielded productive rearrangements about 87% or about 30% of the time. Specific recognition of CMV antigens was confirmed in vitro for a few chains (all CMV-associated). Later analysis demonstrated an association between a missense DCLRE1C variant and TCR beta V- and J-gene trimming.

V was pared by 5 bases and J by 2 bases, with 1 base of the junction left unmatched. The CDR3 contains 13 residues. Germline V lookup: CDR1 SGHTA, CDR2 FQGTGA. Comments on this clone: Its matching antigen is unknown.

Sequencing was done on a sample of PBMCs. The J gene is TRBJ1-1, the V gene TRBV7-3; 8 positions match TRBD1. The source of this sequence is a woman aged 40-49 years in good health and CMV-seronegative. CDR3 nucleotides: TGTGCCAGCAGCGACAGGGGCAACACTGAAGCTTTCTTT. Translation: CASSDRGNTEAFF.